The next 18 T cell receptor beta chains were all read from a single sample in a study of T cell responses to AZD1222 COVID-19 vaccine. Some clones are missing from TCRdb's copy, which holds only in-frame ones; the method was immunoSEQ multiplex PCR. The sample holds some 150,000 clones, around 92% seen once. The specimen was peripheral blood, collected on day 0 of AZD1222 vaccination. The receptors come from an adult in good health.

This chain joins TRBV6-4 and TRBJ2-7; the D is unclear. This CDR3 spans 14 amino acids. V shed 0 bases and J shed 2 bases, with 8 bases lying between them. CDR1 and CDR2 from the germline V gene are MRHNA and SNTAGT. CDR3 coding DNA: TGTGCCAGCAGTGACTCTAGGGTTACCTACGAGCAGTACTTC. This encodes CASSDSRVTYEQYF.

The V and J genes are TRBV28 and TRBJ2-7; 8 bases are a match to TRBD1. CDR1 and CDR2 (germline): MDHEN, SYDVKM. The length of the CDR3 is 17 residues. The J segment lost 7 bases and the V segment lost 2 bases, leaving 16 bases of the junction unmatched. CDR3 region: CASSLNRGDRTSREQYF. CDR3 nucleotide sequence: TGTGCCAGCAGTTTAAATCGAGGGGACAGGACTTCTCGGGAGCAGTACTTC.

The rearrangement links TRBV6-6 to TRBJ1-2, with D possibly TRBD1 on 5 matching bases. The CDR3 sequence is 16 residues long. Germline CDR1 MNHNY, CDR2 SVGAGI (reference sequence). Trimming stripped 7 bases from V and 1 base from J, with 19 bases between. In DNA, the CDR3 is TGTGCCAGCACCCTAAACCGGGACCGTGGTAACTATGGCTACACCTTC. This codes for CASTLNRDRGNYGYTF.

This clone was picked up a small number of times. The chain uses TRBV3-1 (or the pseudogene TRBV3-2) and TRBJ2-3, with 9 positions matching TRBD1. The junction had 7 bases not matched to a gene; V was cut back by 4 bases and J by 2 bases. The CDR3 sequence is 16 residues long. Germline CDR1 and CDR2: LGHDT and YNNKEL (reference sequence). CDR3 bases: TGTGCCAGCAGCCGGGGACAGGGATCATACACAGATACGCAGTATTTT. Its translation: CASSRGQGSYTDTQYF.

The rearrangement links TRBV12-3 or TRBV12-4 to TRBJ1-2; D uncertain. Trimming removed 7 bases from V and 3 bases from J, with 12 bases in between. This CDR3 has 13 amino acids. CDR3 bases: TGTGCCAGCACTCCCGGGATTGACTATGGCTACACCTTC. Translating gives CASTPGIDYGYTF.

The chain is built from TRBV4-2 and TRBJ1-1; D is uncertain. Trimming pared 0 bases from V and 1 base from J, leaving 12 bases between. CDR3 length: 16 amino acids. Germline assignment: CDR1 LGHNA and CDR2 YNFKEQ. The CDR3 DNA reads TGTGCCAGCAGCCAAGATTCCCTTGCCGGGAACACTGAAGCTTTCTTT. It translates to CASSQDSLAGNTEAFF.

The chain links TRBV18 to TRBJ1-5; tentative D call: TRBD1 (6 bases). The CDR3 covers 15 residues. The V end was cut by 5 bases, the J end by 3 bases, with 14 bases between. The germline CDR1 and CDR2 sequences are KGHSH and LQKENI. In nucleotides, the CDR3 is TGTGCCAGCTCAGAGAAGGACAGAATCAATCAGCCCCAGCATTTT. Its translation: CASSEKDRINQPQHF.

This chain connects TRBV5-1 to TRBJ1-2; D is uncertain. The CDR3 is made up of 16 amino acids. V was clipped by 0 bases and J by 5 bases, with 17 bases between them. Germline CDR1 SGHRS, CDR2 YFSETQ. In DNA form, the CDR3 reads TGCGCCAGCAGCTTGGGGTCATCGGACGGAAAATATGGCTACACCTTC. Protein sequence: CASSLGSSDGKYGYTF.

The chain uses TRBV19 and TRBJ1-1, with no clear D. Germline CDR1 LNHDA, CDR2 SQIVND (reference sequence). The CDR3 has 11 residues. Between the trimmed V and J ends, which lost 3 bases and 4 bases, there was a span of 3 bases. In nucleotides, the CDR3 is TGTGCCAGTAGTATCCTCACTGAAGCTTTCTTT. It translates to CASSILTEAFF.

Only one count was recorded for this clone. CDR3 coding DNA: TGTGCCAGCAGCTTATCGCTAGCGGGGGATACGCAGTATTTT. Translating gives CASSLSLAGDTQYF. The rearrangement uses TRBV7-2 and TRBJ2-3; 9 positions match TRBD2. V shed 2 bases, J shed 6 bases, and the junction held 3 bases outside the gene matches. The CDR3 totals 14 residues. Germline V gene lookup returns CDR1 SGHTA and CDR2 FQGNSA.

The V call is TRBV10-3, the J call TRBJ1-6; TRBD1 matches at 7 bases. V dropped 1 base and J dropped 10; count of bases not matched to a gene: 7. The V gene's germline CDR1 is ENHRY and CDR2 SYGVKD. There are 15 residues in the CDR3. CDR3 amino acids: CAISEFGTGASPLHF. Here the CDR3 DNA reads TGTGCCATCAGTGAGTTCGGAACAGGGGCATCACCCCTCCACTTT.

This rearrangement joins TRBV2 to TRBJ2-5; 7 positions match TRBD2. J gave up 2 bases and V 7 bases, and 10 bases lay outside the gene matches. Looked up from germline, CDR1 is SNHLY and CDR2 is FYNNEI. The CDR3 runs 15 residues. The CDR3 region has the DNA TGTGCCAGCAACGGGAGGTCAGGAAGGCAAGAGACCCAGTACTTC. Its translation: CASNGRSGRQETQYF.

The chain combines TRBV7-2 with TRBJ1-6, with D possibly TRBD1 on 6 matching bases. Germline V gives CDR1 SGHTA, CDR2 FQGNSA. Trimming shortened V by 5 bases and J by 5 bases, and 16 bases separated the two germline ends. CDR3 size: 16 residues. CDR3 in amino acids: CASSRAGTSNNSPLHF. The CDR3 DNA is TGTGCCAGCAGCCGGGCCGGGACAAGTAATAATTCACCCCTCCACTTT.

This chain links TRBV12-3 or TRBV12-4 with TRBJ2-7, with D tentatively TRBD1 or TRBD2 (5 bases each). Trimming took 6 bases from V and 0 from J, leaving 9 bases between them. The CDR3 has 13 residues. CDR3 loop: CASRGPVSYEQYF. The CDR3 DNA follows: TGTGCCAGCAGGGGACCGGTCTCCTACGAGCAGTACTTC.

This chain joins TRBV25-1 and TRBJ1-6; D is unresolved. V dropped 2 bases and J dropped 7 bases, with 6 bases sitting between them. This CDR3 spans 13 amino acids. Per the germline V gene, CDR1 is MGHDK and CDR2 is SYGVNS. The CDR3 DNA reads TGTGCCAGCAGTGAAGACGGGAATTCACCCCTCCACTTT. Its protein product is CASSEDGNSPLHF.

This chain connects TRBV7-3 to TRBJ2-3; 12 nucleotides match TRBD2. The CDR3 contains 15 residues. The germline V gene has CDR1 SGHTA and CDR2 FQGTGA. V shed 5 bases, J shed 3 bases, and the junction held 3 bases outside the gene matches. As DNA, the CDR3 is TGTGCCAGCAGCCCTAGCGGGGGGGCGACAGATACGCAGTATTTT. It yields the protein CASSPSGGATDTQYF.

The V call is TRBV5-6, the J call TRBJ2-5; D tentatively reads TRBD1 or TRBD2 (6 bases each). The germline CDR1 and CDR2 sequences are SGHDT and YYEEEE. The CDR3 runs 15 residues. V lost 4 bases and J 5 bases, leaving 18 bases between the germline ends. The CDR3 DNA follows: TGTGCCAGCAGCGTCGTGGGGGGCGTTGGGGAGACCCAGTACTTC. As protein: CASSVVGGVGETQYF.

The chain has TRBV5-8 and TRBJ2-1, with no clear D. The germline V gene encodes CDR1 SGHTS and CDR2 YDEGEE. The V end lost 2 bases, the J end lost 4 bases, and 4 bases lay between the germline ends. CDR3 length equals 12 residues. CDR3 sequence (DNA): TGTGCCAGCAGCTTAGTGTACAATGAGCAGTTCTTC. It encodes CASSLVYNEQFF.